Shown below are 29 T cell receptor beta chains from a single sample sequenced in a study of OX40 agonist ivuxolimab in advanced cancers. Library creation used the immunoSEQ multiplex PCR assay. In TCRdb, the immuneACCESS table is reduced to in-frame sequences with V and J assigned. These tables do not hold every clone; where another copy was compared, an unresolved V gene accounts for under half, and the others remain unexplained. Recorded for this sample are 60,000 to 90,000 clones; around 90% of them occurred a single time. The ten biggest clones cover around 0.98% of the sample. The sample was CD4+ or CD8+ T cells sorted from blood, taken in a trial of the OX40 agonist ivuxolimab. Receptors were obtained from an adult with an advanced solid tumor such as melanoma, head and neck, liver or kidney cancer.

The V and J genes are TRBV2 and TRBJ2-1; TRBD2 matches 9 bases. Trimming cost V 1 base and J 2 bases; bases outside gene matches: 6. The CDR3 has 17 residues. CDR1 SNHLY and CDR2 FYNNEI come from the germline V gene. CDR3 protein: CASSEGASGAPYNEQFF. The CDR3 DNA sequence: TGTGCCAGCAGTGAAGGCGCTAGCGGGGCCCCCTACAATGAGCAGTTCTTC.

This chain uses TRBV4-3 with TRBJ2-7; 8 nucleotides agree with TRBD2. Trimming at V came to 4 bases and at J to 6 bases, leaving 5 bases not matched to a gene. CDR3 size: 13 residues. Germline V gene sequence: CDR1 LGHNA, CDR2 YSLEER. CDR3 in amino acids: CASSPREGAEQYF. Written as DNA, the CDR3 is TGCGCCAGCAGCCCCCGGGAGGGAGCCGAGCAGTACTTC.

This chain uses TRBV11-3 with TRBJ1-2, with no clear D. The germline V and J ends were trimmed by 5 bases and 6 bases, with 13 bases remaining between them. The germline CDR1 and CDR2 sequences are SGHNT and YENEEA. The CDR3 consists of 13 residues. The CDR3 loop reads CASSPSQNHGYTF. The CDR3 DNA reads TGTGCCAGCAGCCCGAGCCAAAACCATGGCTACACCTTC.

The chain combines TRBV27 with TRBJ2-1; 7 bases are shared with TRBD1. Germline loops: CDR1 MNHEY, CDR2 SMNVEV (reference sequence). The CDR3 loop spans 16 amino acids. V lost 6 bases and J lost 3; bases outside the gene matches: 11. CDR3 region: CASSHLYGTDYNEQFF. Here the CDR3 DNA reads TGTGCCAGCAGCCACCTGTACGGGACAGACTACAATGAGCAGTTCTTC.

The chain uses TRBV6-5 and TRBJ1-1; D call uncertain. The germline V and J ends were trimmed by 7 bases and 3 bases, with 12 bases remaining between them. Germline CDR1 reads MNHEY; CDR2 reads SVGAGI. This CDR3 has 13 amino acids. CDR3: CASTANRDTEAFF. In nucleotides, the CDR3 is TGTGCCAGCACCGCAAACCGGGACACTGAAGCTTTCTTT.

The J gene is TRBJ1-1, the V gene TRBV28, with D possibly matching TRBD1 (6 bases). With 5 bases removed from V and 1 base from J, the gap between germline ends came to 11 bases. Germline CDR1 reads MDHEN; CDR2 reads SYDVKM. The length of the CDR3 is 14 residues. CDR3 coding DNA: TGTGCCAGCAGTACCGGGACAAAGAACACTGAAGCTTTCTTT. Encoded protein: CASSTGTKNTEAFF.

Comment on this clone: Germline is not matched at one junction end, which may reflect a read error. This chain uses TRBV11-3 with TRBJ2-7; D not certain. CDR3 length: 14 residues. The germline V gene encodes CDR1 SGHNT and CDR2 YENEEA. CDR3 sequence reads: CASTWTHLSHEQYF. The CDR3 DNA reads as TGTGCCAGCACCTGGACCCACCTCTCCCACGAGCAGTACTTC.

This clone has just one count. The CDR3: CASRDRHSVLNNQPQHF. CDR3 nucleotide sequence: TGCGCCAGCAGGGACAGACATTCGGTCCTCAACAATCAGCCCCAGCATTTT. The J gene is TRBJ1-5, the V gene TRBV4-1; D is possibly TRBD1 (6 bases). V was pared by 6 bases and J by 3 bases, with 21 bases between. The CDR3 has 17 amino acids. The germline gives CDR1 MGHRA, CDR2 YSYEKL.

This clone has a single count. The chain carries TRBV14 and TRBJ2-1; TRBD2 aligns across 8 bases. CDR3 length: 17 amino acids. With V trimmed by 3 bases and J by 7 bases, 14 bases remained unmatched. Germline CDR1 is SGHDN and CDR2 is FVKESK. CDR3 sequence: CASSHMSPSGSKNEQFF. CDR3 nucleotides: TGTGCCAGCAGCCACATGAGCCCTAGCGGGTCGAAAAATGAGCAGTTCTTC.

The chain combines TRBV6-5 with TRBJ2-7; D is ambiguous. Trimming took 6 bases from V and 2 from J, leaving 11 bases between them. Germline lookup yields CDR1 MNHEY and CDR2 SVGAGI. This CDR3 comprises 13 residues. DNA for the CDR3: TGTGCCAGCAGACCGGGCGGCCCCTACGAGCAGTACTTC. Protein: CASRPGGPYEQYF.

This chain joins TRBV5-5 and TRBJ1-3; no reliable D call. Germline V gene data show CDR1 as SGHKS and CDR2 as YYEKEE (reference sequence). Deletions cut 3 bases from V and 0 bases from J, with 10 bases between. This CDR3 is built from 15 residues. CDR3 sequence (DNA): TGTGCCAGCAGCTCGGCGGGAAACTCTGGAAACACCATATATTTT. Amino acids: CASSSAGNSGNTIYF.

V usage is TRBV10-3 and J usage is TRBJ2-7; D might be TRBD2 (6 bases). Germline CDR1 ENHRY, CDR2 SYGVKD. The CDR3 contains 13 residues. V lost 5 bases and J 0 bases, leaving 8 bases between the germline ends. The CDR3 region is CAISSSVSYEQYF. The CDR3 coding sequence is TGTGCCATCAGTTCTAGCGTCTCCTACGAGCAGTACTTC.

The CDR3 protein is CASSRGGFILAGDEQYF. The CDR3 DNA sequence: TGCGCCAGCAGCCGAGGAGGGTTTATACTAGCGGGGGACGAGCAGTACTTC. This rearrangement joins TRBV4-1 to TRBJ2-7; 11 positions match TRBD2. Germline V gene lookup returns CDR1 MGHRA and CDR2 YSYEKL. V lost 4 bases and J lost 5; bases outside the gene matches: 13. CDR3 length: 17 residues.

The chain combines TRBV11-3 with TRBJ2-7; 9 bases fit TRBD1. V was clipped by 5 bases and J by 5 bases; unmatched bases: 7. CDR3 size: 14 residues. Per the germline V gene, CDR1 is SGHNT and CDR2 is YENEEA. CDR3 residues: CASSAGQGQDEQYF. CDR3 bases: TGTGCCAGCAGCGCGGGACAGGGTCAGGACGAGCAGTACTTC.

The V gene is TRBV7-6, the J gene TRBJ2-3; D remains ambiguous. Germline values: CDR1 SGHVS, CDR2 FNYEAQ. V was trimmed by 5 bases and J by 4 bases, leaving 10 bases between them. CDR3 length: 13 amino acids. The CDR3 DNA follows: TGTGCCAGCAGCCTTGGGCAGGCAGATACGCAGTATTTT. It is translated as CASSLGQADTQYF.

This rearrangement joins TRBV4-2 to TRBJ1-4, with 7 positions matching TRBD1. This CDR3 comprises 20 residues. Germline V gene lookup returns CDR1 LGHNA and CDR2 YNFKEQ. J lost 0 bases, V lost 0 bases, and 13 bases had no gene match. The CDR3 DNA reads TGTGCCAGCAGCCAAGATCCCGTACAGGGGTGGGCACCAACTAATGAAAAACTGTTTTTT. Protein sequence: CASSQDPVQGWAPTNEKLFF.

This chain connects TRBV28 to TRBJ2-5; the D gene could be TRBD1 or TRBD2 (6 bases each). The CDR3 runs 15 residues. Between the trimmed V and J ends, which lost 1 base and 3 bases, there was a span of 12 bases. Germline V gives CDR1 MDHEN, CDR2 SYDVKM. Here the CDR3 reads CASSLSGAGKETQYF. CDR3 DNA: TGTGCCAGCAGTTTATCAGGGGCGGGAAAAGAGACCCAGTACTTC.

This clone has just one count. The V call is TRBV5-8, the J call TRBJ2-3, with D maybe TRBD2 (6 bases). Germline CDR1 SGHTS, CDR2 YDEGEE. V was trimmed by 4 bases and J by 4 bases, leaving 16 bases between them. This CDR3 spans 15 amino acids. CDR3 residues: CASSPWGVGADTQYF. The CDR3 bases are TGTGCCAGCAGCCCGTGGGGGGTAGGGGCAGATACGCAGTATTTT. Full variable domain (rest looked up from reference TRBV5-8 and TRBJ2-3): EAGVTQSPTHLIKTRGQQATLRCSPISGHTSVYWYQQALGLGLQFLLWYDEGEERNRGNFPPRFSGRQFPNYSSELNVNALELEDSALYLCASSPWGVGADTQYFGPGTRLTVL.

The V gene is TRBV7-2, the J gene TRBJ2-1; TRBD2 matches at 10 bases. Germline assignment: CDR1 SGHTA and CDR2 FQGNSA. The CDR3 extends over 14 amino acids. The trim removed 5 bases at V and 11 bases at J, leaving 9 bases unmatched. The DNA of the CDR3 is TGTGCCAGCAGCCCAACTAGCGGGGCCGCACAGCAGTTCTTC. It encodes CASSPTSGAAQQFF.

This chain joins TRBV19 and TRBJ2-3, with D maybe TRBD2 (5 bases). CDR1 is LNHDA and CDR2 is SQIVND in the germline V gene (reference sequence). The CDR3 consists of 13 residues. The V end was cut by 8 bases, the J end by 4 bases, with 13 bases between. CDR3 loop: CASRPRGADTQYF. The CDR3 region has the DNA TGTGCCAGTCGCCCCCGGGGTGCAGATACGCAGTATTTT.

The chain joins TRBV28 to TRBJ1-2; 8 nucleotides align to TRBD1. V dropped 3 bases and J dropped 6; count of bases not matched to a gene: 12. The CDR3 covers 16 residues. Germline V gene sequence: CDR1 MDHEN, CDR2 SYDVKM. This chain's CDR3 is CASSFVTPGQGHGYTF. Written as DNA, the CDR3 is TGTGCCAGCAGTTTCGTCACCCCCGGACAGGGACATGGCTACACCTTC.

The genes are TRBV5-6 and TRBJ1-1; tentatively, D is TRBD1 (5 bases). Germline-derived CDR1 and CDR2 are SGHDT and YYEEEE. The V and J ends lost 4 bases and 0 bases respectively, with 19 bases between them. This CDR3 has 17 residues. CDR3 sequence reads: CASSRRAGAGMNTEAFF. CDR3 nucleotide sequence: TGTGCCAGCAGCCGTAGGGCCGGGGCGGGGATGAACACTGAAGCTTTCTTT.

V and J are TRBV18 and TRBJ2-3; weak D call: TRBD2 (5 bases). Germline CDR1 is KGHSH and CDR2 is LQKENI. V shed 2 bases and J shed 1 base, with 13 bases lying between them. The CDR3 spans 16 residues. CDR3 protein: CASSPAAGRGTDTQYF. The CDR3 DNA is TGTGCCAGCTCACCAGCGGCGGGCCGGGGCACAGATACGCAGTATTTT.

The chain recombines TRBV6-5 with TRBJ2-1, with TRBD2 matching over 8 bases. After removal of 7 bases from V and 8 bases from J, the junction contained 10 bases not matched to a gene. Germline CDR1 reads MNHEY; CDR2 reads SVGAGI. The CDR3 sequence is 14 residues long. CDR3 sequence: CASTTPAGGYEQFF. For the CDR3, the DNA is TGTGCCAGCACCACCCCGGCGGGAGGATATGAGCAGTTCTTC.

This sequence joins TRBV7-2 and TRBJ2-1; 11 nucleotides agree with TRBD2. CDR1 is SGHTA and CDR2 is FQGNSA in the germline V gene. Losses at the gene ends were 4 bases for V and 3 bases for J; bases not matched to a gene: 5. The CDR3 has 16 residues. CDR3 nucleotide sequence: TGTGCCAGCAGCTCTAGCGGGAGGCCGAACTACAATGAGCAGTTCTTC. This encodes CASSSSGRPNYNEQFF.

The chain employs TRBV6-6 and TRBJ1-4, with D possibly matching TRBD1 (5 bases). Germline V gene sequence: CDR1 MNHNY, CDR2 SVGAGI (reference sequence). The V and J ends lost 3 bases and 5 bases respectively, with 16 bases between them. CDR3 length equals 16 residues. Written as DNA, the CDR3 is TGTGCCAGCAGTTATCCTACAGGACAAGGGAATGAAAAACTGTTTTTT. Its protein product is CASSYPTGQGNEKLFF.

CDR3 region: CSVEVEGPPWRFF. The DNA of the CDR3 is TGCAGCGTTGAGGTTGAGGGACCGCCCTGGCGCTTCTTT. The V gene is TRBV29-1, the J gene TRBJ1-1, with TRBD1 as a possible D gene (5 bases). The length of the CDR3 is 13 residues. Germline assignment: CDR1 SQVTM and CDR2 ANQGSEA. V dropped 3 bases and J dropped 14 bases, with 22 bases sitting between them.

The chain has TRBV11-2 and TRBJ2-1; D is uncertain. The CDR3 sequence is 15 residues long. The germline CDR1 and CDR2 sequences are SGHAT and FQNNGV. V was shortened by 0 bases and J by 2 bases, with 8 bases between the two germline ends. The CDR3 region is CASSLDGPTYNEQFF. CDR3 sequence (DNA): TGTGCCAGCAGCTTAGATGGGCCTACCTACAATGAGCAGTTCTTC.

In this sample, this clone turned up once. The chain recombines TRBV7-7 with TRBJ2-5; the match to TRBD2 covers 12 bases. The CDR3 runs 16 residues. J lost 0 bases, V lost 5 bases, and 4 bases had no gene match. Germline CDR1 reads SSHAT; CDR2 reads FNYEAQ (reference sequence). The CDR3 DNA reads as TGTGCCAGCAGCATAGGGACTAGCGGGTACCAAGAGACCCAGTACTTC. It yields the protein CASSIGTSGYQETQYF.